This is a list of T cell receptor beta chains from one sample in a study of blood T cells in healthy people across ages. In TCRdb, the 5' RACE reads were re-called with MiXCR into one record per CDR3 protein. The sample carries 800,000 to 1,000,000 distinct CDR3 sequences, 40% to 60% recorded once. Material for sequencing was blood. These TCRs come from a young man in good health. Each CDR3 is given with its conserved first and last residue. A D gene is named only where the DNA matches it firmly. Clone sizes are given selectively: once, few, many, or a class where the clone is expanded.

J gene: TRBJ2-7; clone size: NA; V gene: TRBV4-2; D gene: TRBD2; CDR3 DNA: TGTGCCAGCAGCCAACCGGGACTAGGGGGGTCCTACGAGCAGTACTTC; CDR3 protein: CASSQPGLGGSYEQYF
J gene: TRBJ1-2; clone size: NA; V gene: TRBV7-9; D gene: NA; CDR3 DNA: TGTGCCAGCAGCCCCCGGGACCTATATGGCTACACCTTC; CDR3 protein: CASSPRDLYGYTF
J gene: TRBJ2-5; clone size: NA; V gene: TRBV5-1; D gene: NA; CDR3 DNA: TGCGCCAGCAGCTTCACTGACAGAAACCTCCGGACCCAGTACTTC; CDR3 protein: CASSFTDRNLRTQYF
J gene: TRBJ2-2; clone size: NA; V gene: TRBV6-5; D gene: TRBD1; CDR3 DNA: TGTGCCAGCATTAGGACAGGCGGAGGCACCGGGGAGCTGTTTTTT; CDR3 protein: CASIRTGGGTGELFF
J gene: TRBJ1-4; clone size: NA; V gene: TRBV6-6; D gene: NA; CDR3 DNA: TGTGCCAGCAGTTCGAACTTCGAAAAACTGTTTTTT; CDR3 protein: CASSSNFEKLFF
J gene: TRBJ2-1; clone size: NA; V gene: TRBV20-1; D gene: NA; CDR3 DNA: TGCAGTGCTAGAGATAGTCAGGGAAACTACAATGAGCAGTTCTTC; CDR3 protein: CSARDSQGNYNEQFF
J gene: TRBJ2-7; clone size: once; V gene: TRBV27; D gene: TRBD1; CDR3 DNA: TGTGCCAGCAGTTTACTCCCGGGACAGATCTACGAGCAGTACTTC; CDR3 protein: CASSLLPGQIYEQYF
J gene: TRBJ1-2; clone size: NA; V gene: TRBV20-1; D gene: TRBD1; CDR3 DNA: TGCAGTGCTAGACCCCAGGGGGTCCGCTACACCTTC; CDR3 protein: CSARPQGVRYTF
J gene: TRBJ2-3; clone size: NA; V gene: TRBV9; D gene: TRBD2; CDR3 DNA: TGTGCCAGCAGTGAGGCGGGGGGAACCACAGATACGCAGTATTTT; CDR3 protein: CASSEAGGTTDTQYF
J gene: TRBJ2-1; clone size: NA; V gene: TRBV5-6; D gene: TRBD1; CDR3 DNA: TGTGCCAGCAGCTTGGTACTTCAGACAGGGGGTTCCAATGAGCAGTTCTTC; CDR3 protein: CASSLVLQTGGSNEQFF
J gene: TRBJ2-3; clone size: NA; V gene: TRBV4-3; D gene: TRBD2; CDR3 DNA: TGCGCCAGCAGCCAAGATAGCCTAGCGGGGGGCACAGATACGCAGTATTTT; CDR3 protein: CASSQDSLAGGTDTQYF
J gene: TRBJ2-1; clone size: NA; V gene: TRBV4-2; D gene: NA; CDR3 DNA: TGTGCCAGCAGCCAAGCCCAGGGGACGAACTACAATGAGCAGTTCTTC; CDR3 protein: CASSQAQGTNYNEQFF
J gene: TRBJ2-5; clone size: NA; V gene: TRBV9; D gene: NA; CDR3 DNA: TGTGCCAGCAGCGTAGTTTCTAGTTCCGAGACCCAGTACTTC; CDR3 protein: CASSVVSSSETQYF
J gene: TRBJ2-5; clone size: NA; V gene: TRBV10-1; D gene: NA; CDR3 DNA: TGCGCCAGCAGTGAGACCGGGATGGAGACCCAGTACTTC; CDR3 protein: CASSETGMETQYF
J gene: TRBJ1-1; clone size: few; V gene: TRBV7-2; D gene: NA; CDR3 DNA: TGTGCCAGCAGCTTAGCCCGCCGGGAAGCTTTCTTT; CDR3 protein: CASSLARREAFF
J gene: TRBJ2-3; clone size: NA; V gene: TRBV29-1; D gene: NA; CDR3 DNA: TGCAGCGTTGAAGTGAGGACGGGAGATACGCAGTATTTT; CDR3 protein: CSVEVRTGDTQYF
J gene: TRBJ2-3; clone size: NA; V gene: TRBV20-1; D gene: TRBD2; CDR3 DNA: TGCAATGCTAGAGAGGCGCGGGGGTATACAGATACGCAGTATTTT; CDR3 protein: CNAREARGYTDTQYF
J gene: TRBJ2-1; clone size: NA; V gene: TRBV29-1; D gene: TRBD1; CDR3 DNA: TGCAGCGTTCCCATAGGGACAGGGTACAATGAGCAGTTCTTC; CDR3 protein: CSVPIGTGYNEQFF
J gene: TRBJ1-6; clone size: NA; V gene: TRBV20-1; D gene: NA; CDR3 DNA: TGCAGTGCTGGATTGGGGGCGGTTAATTCACCCCTCCACTTT; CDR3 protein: CSAGLGAVNSPLHF
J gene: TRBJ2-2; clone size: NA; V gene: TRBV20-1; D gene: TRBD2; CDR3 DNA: TGCAGTGCTAGAGAGATCTTGGGGACTAGAGCGAACACCGGGGAGCTGTTTTTT; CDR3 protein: CSAREILGTRANTGELFF
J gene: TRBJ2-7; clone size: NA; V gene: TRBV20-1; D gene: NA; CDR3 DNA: TGCAGTGCTAGAGGGAGGCGTATAACCTACGAGCAGTACTTC; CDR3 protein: CSARGRRITYEQYF
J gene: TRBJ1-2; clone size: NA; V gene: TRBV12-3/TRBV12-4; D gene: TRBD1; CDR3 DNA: TGTGCCAGCAACCCGACAGGGAACTATGGCTACACCTTC; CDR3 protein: CASNPTGNYGYTF
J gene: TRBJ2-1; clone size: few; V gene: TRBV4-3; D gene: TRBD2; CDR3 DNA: TGCGCCAGCAGCCAAGAAGCGACTAGCCGGGGAAAGCAGTTCTTC; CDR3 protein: CASSQEATSRGKQFF
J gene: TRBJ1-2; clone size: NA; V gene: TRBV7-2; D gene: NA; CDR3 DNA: TGTGCCAGCAGCTTGCGAAGCCGCGGCAGGGGCATCGGCTACACCTTC; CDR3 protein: CASSLRSRGRGIGYTF
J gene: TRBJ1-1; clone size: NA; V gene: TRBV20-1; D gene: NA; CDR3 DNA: TGCAGTGCTAGAGAAGCAGGGGTGGTCACTGAAGCTTTCTTT; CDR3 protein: CSAREAGVVTEAFF
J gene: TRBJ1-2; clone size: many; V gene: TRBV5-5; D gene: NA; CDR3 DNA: TGTGCCAGCAGCCGGGACAACTATGGCTACACCTTC; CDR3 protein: CASSRDNYGYTF
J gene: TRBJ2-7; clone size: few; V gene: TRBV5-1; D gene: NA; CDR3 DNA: TGCGCCAGCAGCTTGGAGCAGGACGGATCGTACGAGCAGTACTTC; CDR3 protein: CASSLEQDGSYEQYF
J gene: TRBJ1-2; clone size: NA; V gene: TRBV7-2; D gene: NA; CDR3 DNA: TGTGCCAGCAGCTTAGAGAGCTGGGGGAATGGCTACACCTTC; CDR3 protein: CASSLESWGNGYTF
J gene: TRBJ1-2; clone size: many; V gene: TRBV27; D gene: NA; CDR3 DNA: TGTGCCAGCAGTTTGGGGATTAGGGGTCCCTATGGCTACACCTTC; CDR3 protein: CASSLGIRGPYGYTF
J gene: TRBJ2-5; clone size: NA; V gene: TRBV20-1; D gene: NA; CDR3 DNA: TGCAGTGCTAGGTCCCGGGACGTCGCCGTGGAGACCCAGTACTTC; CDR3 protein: CSARSRDVAVETQYF
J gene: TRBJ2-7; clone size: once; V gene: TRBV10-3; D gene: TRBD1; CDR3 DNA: TGTGCCATCAGTGGAGGGACAGGCTACGAGCAGTACTTC; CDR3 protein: CAISGGTGYEQYF
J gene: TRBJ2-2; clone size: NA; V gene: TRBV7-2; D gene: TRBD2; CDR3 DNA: TGTGCCAGCCGACCTCTAGCGGGGGTTAACGGGGAGCTGTTTTTT; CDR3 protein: CASRPLAGVNGELFF
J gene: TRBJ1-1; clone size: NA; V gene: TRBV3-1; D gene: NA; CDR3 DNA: TGTGCCAGCAGCCTGTTGGGACTGACGAACACTGAAGCTTTCTTT; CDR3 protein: CASSLLGLTNTEAFF
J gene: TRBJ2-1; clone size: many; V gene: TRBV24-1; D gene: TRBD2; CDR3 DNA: TGTGCCACCAGTGATTTGGGACTAGCGGGGAATGAGCAGTTCTTC; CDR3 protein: CATSDLGLAGNEQFF
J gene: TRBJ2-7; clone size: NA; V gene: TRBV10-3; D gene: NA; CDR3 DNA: TGTGCCATCAGTGAGCCGAGGACAGCCTCCTACGAGCAGTACTTC; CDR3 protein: CAISEPRTASYEQYF
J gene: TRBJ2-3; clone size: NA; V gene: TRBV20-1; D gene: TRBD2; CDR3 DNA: TGCAGTGCTAGATTCGCGGGGGGCCCCACAGATACGCAGTATTTT; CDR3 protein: CSARFAGGPTDTQYF
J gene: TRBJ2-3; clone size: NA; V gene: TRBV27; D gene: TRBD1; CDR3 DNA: TGTGCCAGCAGTCCGCAGGGGGCTCGGACAGATACGCAGTATTTT; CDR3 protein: CASSPQGARTDTQYF
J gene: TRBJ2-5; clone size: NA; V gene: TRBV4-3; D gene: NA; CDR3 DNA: TGCGCCAGCAGCCCCCTCTCGGGGACACAAGAGACCCAGTGCTTC; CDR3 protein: CASSPLSGTQETQCF
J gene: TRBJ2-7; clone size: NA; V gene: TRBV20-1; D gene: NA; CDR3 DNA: TGCAGTGCTAAATCAGGGAGCTCCTACGAGCAGTACTTC; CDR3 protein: CSAKSGSSYEQYF
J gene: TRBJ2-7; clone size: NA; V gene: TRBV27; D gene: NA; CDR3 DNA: TGTGCCAGCAGTGCGGCCCCGGGTTACGAGCAGTACTTC; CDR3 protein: CASSAAPGYEQYF
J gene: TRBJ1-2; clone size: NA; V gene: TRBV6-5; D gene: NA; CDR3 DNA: TGTGCCAGCAGTTACTCTGATCGAGGGGGCTACACCTTC; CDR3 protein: CASSYSDRGGYTF
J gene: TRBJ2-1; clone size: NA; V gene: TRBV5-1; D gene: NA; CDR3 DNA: TGCGCCAGCAGCAGGGCAGGGGTGTCAGATGAGCAGTTCTTC; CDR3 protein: CASSRAGVSDEQFF
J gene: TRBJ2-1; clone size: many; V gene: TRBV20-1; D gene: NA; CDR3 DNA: TGCAGTGCTATCGACCAGAGCTCCTACAATGAGCAGTTCTTC; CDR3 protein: CSAIDQSSYNEQFF
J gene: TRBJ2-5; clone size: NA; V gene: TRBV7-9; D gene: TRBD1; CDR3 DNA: TGTGCCAGCAGCTCAAGACAGGGGATGGAGACCCAGTACTTC; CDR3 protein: CASSSRQGMETQYF
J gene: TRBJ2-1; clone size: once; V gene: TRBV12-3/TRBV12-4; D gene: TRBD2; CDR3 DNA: TGTGCCAGCAGTAACCCCCATAGCGGGGGGAAAAACAATGAGCAGTTCTTC; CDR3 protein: CASSNPHSGGKNNEQFF
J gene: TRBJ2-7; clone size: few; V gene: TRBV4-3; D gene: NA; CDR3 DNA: TGCGCCAGCAGACAAGCAGGGAGGTCCTACGAGCAGTACTTC; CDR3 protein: CASRQAGRSYEQYF
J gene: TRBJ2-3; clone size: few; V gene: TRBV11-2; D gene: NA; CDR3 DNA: TGTGCCAGCAGCTTAGTGGCCTCAGATACGCAGTATTTT; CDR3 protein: CASSLVASDTQYF
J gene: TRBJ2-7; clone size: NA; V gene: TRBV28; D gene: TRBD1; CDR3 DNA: TGTGCCAGCAGTTCCCCGGGACAGTCCTACAATGAGCAGTACTTC; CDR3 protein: CASSSPGQSYNEQYF
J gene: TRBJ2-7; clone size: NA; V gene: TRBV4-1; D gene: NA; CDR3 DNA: TGCGCCAGCAGCCAAGAAGGACGGCCCCTAGGGTCCTACAATGAGCAGTACTTC; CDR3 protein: CASSQEGRPLGSYNEQYF
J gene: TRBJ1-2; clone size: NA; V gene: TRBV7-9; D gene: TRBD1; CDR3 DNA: TGTGCCAGCAGCTTAACGGGACAGCGGAATGGCTACACCTTC; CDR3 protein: CASSLTGQRNGYTF
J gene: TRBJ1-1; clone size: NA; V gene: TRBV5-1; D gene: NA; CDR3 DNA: TGCGCCAGCAGCTTGGGTCCAACGAACACTGAAGCTTTCTTT; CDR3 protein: CASSLGPTNTEAFF
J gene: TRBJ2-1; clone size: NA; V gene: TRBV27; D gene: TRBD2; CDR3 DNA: TGTGCCAGCAGTTTATGGCCGGGACTAGCGGGGGGACCAAATGAGCAGTTCTTC; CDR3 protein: CASSLWPGLAGGPNEQFF